This T cell receptor (beta chain) derives from a study of T-cell memory formation after mild COVID-19. In TCRdb, the 5' RACE reads were re-called with MiXCR into one record per CDR3 protein. This table holds roughly 580,000 distinct CDR3 sequences, approximately 18% found once. Trimming removed 5 bases from V and 5 bases from J, with 16 bases in between. The CDR3 is 14 residues long. CDR1 is SGHVS and CDR2 is FQNEAQ in the germline V gene. Sequenced: PBMCs or a T cell subset sorted from them (not recorded which). This chain connects TRBV7-8 to TRBJ2-7; no definite D call. This clonotype originated in an adult woman who had mild COVID-19 (a few samples of this study predate the infection). Cell type and time point are not known. DNA for the CDR3: TGTGCCAGCAGCCCCTTACGGGCCGGAGACGAGCAGTACTTC. Translating it yields CASSPLRAGDEQYF.